This TCR beta chain emerged from a study of neurological immune-mediated disorders. General study results and limits: The most TCR clonal expansion was seen in HTLV-1-associated myelopathy, whereas the least was seen in multiple sclerosis, below the level in healthy controls.

A single run covered 15-18 subjects with over 180 million TCR-beta sequences. TCRdb re-called the 5' RACE reads through MiXCR, storing one row per CDR3 protein. The repertoire holds over 65,000 distinct CDR3 sequences, 2.6% seen once, with roughly 1.2% in the top ten. V lost 6 bases, J lost 2 bases, and 10 bases lay in between. Germline CDR1 and CDR2: ENHRY and SYGVKD. The CDR3 sequence is 14 residues long. This clonotype has ten or more counts. The antigen remains unidentified. The chain couples TRBV10-3 to TRBJ2-2, with D tentatively TRBD1 (6 bases). Source material: PBMCs. The sequence was obtained from a woman in her 30s with multiple sclerosis. CDR3 residues: CAISRDTNTGELFF. In nucleotides, the CDR3 is TGTGCCATCAGCCGGGACACCAACACCGGGGAGCTGTTTTTT.